The next 20 T cell receptor beta chains were all read from a single sample in a study of blood T cell repertoires in COVID-19 (dated by TCRdb to the early 2020s). Libraries were built with the immunoSEQ multiplex PCR assay. In its TCRdb copy, this immuneACCESS table keeps in-frame sequences only and misses some clones. Where compared with another copy, unresolved V genes explain less than half of these, and the others have no known cause. The table for this sample lists roughly 140,000 clones; about four fifths of them were counted only once. More than 2% of the sample is held by the ten biggest clonotypes. The sample taken for sequencing was peripheral blood. The receptors were gathered from a man between 65 and 85 years old with acute or convalescent COVID-19.

The rearrangement links TRBV27 to TRBJ2-1; 10 bases match TRBD1. Germline CDR1 is MNHEY and CDR2 is SMNVEV (reference sequence). The ends lost 6 bases at V and 6 bases at J; junction bases unmatched: 8. This CDR3 contains 15 residues. The CDR3 region has the DNA TGTGCCAGCAGGGAACCGGGACAGGGGAGCAATGAGCAGTTCTTC. This translates into CASREPGQGSNEQFF.

As DNA, the CDR3 is TGCGCCAGCAGCCAAGGGGGTGGACAGGGGAGGACTCCCCAGCATTTT. This codes for CASSQGGGQGRTPQHF. The chain recombines TRBV4-1 with TRBJ1-5; 9 bases are shared with TRBD1. V shed 1 base and J 10 bases; nucleotides not matched to a gene: 11. Germline V gene data show CDR1 as MGHRA and CDR2 as YSYEKL. The CDR3 is 16 amino acids.

This clone was found once. This chain connects TRBV18 to TRBJ2-1, with 7 bases fitting TRBD2. Germline V gene lookup returns CDR1 KGHSH and CDR2 LQKENI. The junction had 10 bases not matched to a gene; V was cut back by 4 bases and J by 4 bases. The CDR3 has 16 amino acids. The CDR3 DNA is TGTGCCAGCTCACTCAGACCGGGACTAACATACAATGAGCAGTTCTTC. Encoded protein: CASSLRPGLTYNEQFF.

The V gene is TRBV7-3, the J gene TRBJ2-1; 8 bases align to TRBD1. This CDR3 region has 16 residues. The ends lost 4 bases at V and 8 bases at J; junction bases unmatched: 13. Germline-derived CDR1 and CDR2 are SGHTA and FQGTGA. As DNA, the CDR3 is TGTGCCAGCAGCTCCGGGACAGGCCGGGGTGGTGATGAGCAGTTCTTC. Translated, it gives CASSSGTGRGGDEQFF. Complete variable domain (other parts from reference TRBV7-3 and TRBJ2-1): GAGVSQTPSNKVTEKGKYVELRCDPISGHTALYWYRQSLGQGPEFLIYFQGTGAADDSGLPNDRFFAVRPEGSVSTLKIQRTERGDSAVYLCASSSGTGRGGDEQFFGPGTRLTVL.

The J gene is TRBJ2-1, the V gene TRBV7-9, with D possibly TRBD2 on 6 matching bases. The V end lost 1 base, the J end lost 0 bases, and 10 bases lay between the germline ends. The CDR3 consists of 16 residues. Germline V CDR1 and CDR2: SEHNR, FQNEAQ (reference sequence). CDR3 nucleotide sequence: TGTGCCAGCAGCTTAGTGGCAGCGGGCTCCTACAATGAGCAGTTCTTC. Protein: CASSLVAAGSYNEQFF.

This chain links TRBV2 with TRBJ1-1; D remains unclear. V gave up 4 bases and J gave up 1 base, with 7 bases separating them. The germline CDR1 and CDR2 sequences are SNHLY and FYNNEI. The CDR3 loop spans 13 amino acids. DNA of the CDR3: TGTGCCAGCAGTGCCGGTTCGAACACTGAAGCTTTCTTT. This codes for CASSAGSNTEAFF.

The genes are TRBV9 and TRBJ2-5; D gene unclear. V lost 3 bases to trimming and J lost 1 base, with 13 bases between them. Per germline, CDR1 SGDLS and CDR2 YYNGEE. CDR3 length equals 15 residues. The CDR3 reads CASSAHSTTQETQYF. Written as DNA, the CDR3 is TGTGCCAGCAGCGCCCATTCTACCACCCAAGAGACCCAGTACTTC.

The chain is built from TRBV7-2 and TRBJ2-7; maybe TRBD1 (5 bases). The CDR3 length is 15 residues. V was trimmed by 1 base and J by 1 base, leaving 11 bases between them. Germline V gene lookup returns CDR1 SGHTA and CDR2 FQGNSA. CDR3: CASSLVTGNSYEQYF. For the CDR3, the DNA is TGTGCCAGCAGCTTAGTCACAGGTAATTCCTACGAGCAGTACTTC.

The rearrangement uses TRBV6-5 and TRBJ2-2; D not resolved. With 0 bases removed from V and 4 bases from J, the gap between germline ends came to 9 bases. CDR1 is MNHEY, CDR2 SVGAGI, per germline. The CDR3 runs to 15 residues. This CDR3 reads CASSYSRVGTGELFF. CDR3 DNA: TGTGCCAGCAGTTACTCACGGGTGGGCACCGGGGAGCTGTTTTTT.

In this sample, this clone turned up once. The chain employs TRBV10-3 and TRBJ1-1, with 8 bases identical to TRBD1. This CDR3 has 13 residues. From germline, CDR1 is ENHRY and CDR2 SYGVKD. V gave up 6 bases and J gave up 5 bases; unmatched junction bases: 5. The CDR3 DNA reads as TGTGCCATCAGCCAGGGGGCTGATACTGAAGCTTTCTTT. Translation gives CAISQGADTEAFF.

The J gene is TRBJ1-2, the V gene TRBV5-1; maybe TRBD1 (6 bases). Trimming took off 2 bases at V and 3 bases at J, with 11 bases between the two ends. CDR1 and CDR2 (germline): SGHRS, YFSETQ. The CDR3 spans 14 residues. The CDR3 here is CASSFQGIDYGYTF. The CDR3 nucleotides are TGCGCCAGCAGCTTCCAGGGGATCGACTATGGCTACACCTTC.

The chain has TRBV15 and TRBJ1-4; D is undetermined. CDR1 is LNHNV and CDR2 is YYDKDF in the germline V gene (reference sequence). V lost 5 bases and J lost 8, with 18 bases in between. The CDR3 length is 15 residues. CDR3 in amino acids: CATSPATQSWEKLFF. DNA for the CDR3: TGTGCCACCAGCCCGGCGACTCAATCCTGGGAAAAACTGTTTTTT.

The chain uses TRBV9 and TRBJ2-1, with 12 nucleotides matching TRBD2. The CDR3 extends over 15 amino acids. Germline V lookup: CDR1 SGDLS, CDR2 YYNGEE. The J segment lost 9 bases and the V segment lost 4 bases, leaving 8 bases of the junction unmatched. Here the CDR3 reads CASSPLAGGRGEQFF. CDR3 sequence (DNA): TGTGCCAGCAGCCCCCTAGCGGGAGGGCGAGGTGAGCAGTTCTTC.

J is TRBJ2-7 and V is TRBV29-1; the match to TRBD2 covers 9 bases. Per the germline V gene, CDR1 is SQVTM and CDR2 is ANQGSEA. The CDR3 extends over 15 amino acids. V lost 4 bases, J lost 7 bases, and 14 bases stayed unmatched. CDR3: CSVVDGAGGLREQYF. Here the CDR3 DNA reads TGCAGCGTTGTGGACGGAGCGGGAGGATTACGGGAGCAGTACTTC.

This clone has a handful of counts. The V gene is TRBV28, the J gene TRBJ2-1, with 11 bases matching TRBD2. Germline assignment: CDR1 MDHEN and CDR2 SYDVKM. CDR3 length: 13 residues. V shed 6 bases, J shed 7 bases, and the junction held 2 bases outside the gene matches. The CDR3 region is CASSGTSGNEQFF. The CDR3 DNA follows: TGTGCCAGCAGCGGGACTAGCGGTAATGAGCAGTTCTTC.

V gene TRBV6-5 combines with J gene TRBJ2-7; 8 bases match TRBD1. This CDR3 region has 13 residues. CDR1 and CDR2 (germline): MNHEY, SVGAGI. V shed 5 bases, J shed 2 bases, and the junction held 2 bases outside the gene matches. The DNA for the CDR3 is TGTGCCAGCAGTCCGACAGGGGCCTACGAGCAGTACTTC. This translates into CASSPTGAYEQYF.

The chain joins TRBV21-1 to TRBJ2-7; the listed D gene, TRBD2, was not tested against the DNA. TRBV21-1 is termed a pseudogene. This CDR3 has 22 residues. Here the CDR3 reads CASSKEGRVLQPRLVTEDEQYF. CDR3 nucleotide sequence: TGTGCCAGCAGCAAAGAAGGAAGGGTCTTACAACCTCGACTAGTCACGGAGGACGAGCAGTACTTC.

V is TRBV4-1 and J is TRBJ2-2; D gene ambiguous. The CDR3 consists of 14 residues. The V gene's germline CDR1 is MGHRA and CDR2 YSYEKL. Trimming removed 0 bases from V and 4 bases from J, with 6 bases in between. CDR3 protein: CASSQDHSTGELFF. The CDR3 region has the DNA TGCGCCAGCAGCCAAGATCATAGCACCGGGGAGCTGTTTTTT.

The V and J genes are TRBV12-3 or TRBV12-4 and TRBJ1-2; D perhaps matches TRBD1 (5 bases). Trimming removed 5 bases from V and 11 bases from J, with 9 bases in between. CDR3 size: 10 residues. The CDR3 DNA reads TGTGCCAGCAGTGGGACTGTGTACACCTTC. Protein: CASSGTVYTF.

The chain recombines TRBV19 with TRBJ1-6; no reliable D call. Germline loops: CDR1 LNHDA, CDR2 SQIVND (reference sequence). The CDR3 has 15 amino acids. V gave up 3 bases and J gave up 9 bases, with 15 bases separating them. The CDR3 loop is CASSILAPEGSPLHF. CDR3 DNA sequence: TGTGCCAGTAGTATCCTTGCTCCCGAGGGTTCACCCCTCCACTTT.